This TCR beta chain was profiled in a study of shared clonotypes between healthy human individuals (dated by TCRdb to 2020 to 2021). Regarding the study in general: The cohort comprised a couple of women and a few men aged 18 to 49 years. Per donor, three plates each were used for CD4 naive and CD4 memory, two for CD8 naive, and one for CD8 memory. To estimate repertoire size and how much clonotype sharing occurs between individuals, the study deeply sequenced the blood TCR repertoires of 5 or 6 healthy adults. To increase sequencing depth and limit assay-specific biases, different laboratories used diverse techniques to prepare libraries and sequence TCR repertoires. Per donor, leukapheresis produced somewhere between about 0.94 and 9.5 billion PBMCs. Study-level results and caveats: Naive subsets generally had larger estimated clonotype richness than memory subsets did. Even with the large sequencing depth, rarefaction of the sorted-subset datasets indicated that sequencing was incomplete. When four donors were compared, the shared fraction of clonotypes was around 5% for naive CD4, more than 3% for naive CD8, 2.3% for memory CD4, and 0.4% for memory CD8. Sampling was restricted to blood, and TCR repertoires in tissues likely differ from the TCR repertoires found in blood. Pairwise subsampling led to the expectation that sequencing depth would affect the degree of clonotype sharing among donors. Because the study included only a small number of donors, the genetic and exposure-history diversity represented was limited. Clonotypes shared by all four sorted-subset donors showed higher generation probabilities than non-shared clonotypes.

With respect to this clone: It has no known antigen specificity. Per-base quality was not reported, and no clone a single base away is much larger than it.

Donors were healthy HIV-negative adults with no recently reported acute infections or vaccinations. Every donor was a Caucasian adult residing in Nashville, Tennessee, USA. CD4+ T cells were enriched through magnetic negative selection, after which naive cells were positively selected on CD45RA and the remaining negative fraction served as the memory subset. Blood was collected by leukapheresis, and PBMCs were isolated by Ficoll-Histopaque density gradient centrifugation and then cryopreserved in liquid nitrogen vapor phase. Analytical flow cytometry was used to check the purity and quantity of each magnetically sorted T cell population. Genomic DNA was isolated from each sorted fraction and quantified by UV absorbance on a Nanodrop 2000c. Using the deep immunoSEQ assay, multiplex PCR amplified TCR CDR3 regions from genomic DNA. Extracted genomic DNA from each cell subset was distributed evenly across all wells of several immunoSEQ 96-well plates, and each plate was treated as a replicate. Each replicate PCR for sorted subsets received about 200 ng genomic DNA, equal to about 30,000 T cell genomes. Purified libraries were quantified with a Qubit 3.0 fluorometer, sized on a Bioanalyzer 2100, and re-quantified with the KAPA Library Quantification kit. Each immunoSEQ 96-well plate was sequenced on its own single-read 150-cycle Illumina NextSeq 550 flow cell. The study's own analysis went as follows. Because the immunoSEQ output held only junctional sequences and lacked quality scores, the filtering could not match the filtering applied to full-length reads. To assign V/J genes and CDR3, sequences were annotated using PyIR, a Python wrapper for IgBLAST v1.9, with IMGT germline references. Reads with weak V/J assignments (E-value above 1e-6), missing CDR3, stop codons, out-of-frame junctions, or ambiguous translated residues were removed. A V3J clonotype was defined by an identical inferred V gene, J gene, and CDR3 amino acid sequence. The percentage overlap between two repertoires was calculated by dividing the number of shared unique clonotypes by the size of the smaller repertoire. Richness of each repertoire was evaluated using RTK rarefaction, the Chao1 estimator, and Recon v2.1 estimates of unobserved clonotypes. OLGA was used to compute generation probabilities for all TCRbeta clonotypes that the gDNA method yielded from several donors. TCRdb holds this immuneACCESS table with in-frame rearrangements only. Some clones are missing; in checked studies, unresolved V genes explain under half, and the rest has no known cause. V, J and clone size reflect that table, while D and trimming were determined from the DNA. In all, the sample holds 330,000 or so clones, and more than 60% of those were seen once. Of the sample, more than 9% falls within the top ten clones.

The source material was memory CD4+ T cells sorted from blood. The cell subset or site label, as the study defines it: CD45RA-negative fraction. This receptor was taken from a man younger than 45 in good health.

The CDR3: CASSPAPGDSYGYTF. In nucleotide form, the sequence is TGTGCCAGCTCACCTGCTCCGGGAGACAGCTATGGCTACACCTTC. In this chain, TRBV18 is recombined with TRBJ1-2; perhaps TRBD1 is the D gene, with 5 bases matching. Inclusive of the bounding cysteine and phenylalanine, the CDR3 is 15 residues long. This entry keeps only the CDR3 DNA: 45 bases, framed from base 1. For CDR1 and CDR2, the germline V gene lists KGHSH and LQKENI. V was cut back by 3 bases and J by 4 bases, leaving a gap of 15 bases between them.